The sequence of this T cell receptor (beta chain) was determined in a study of shared clonotypes between healthy human individuals. Some clones are missing from TCRdb's copy, which holds only in-frame ones; the method was immunoSEQ multiplex PCR. The table records about 2.2 million clones, roughly 91% of them present only once. Naivety among CD8 cells was defined by CD45RO negativity and positive CCR7 selection, thereby excluding terminally differentiated effector memory CD45RA+ cells. The study, taken as a whole, reports: With several donors compared, about 5.2% of naive CD4 clonotypes were shared.

To note about this clone: Its antigen is still unknown. The sample contains more than one DNA sequence encoding this CDR3.

This CDR3 contains 12 residues. The V gene lost 3 bases and the J gene lost 0 bases, with 5 bases spanning the gap. From germline, CDR1 is SQVTM and CDR2 ANQGSEA. Specimen: naive CD8+ T cells from PBMCs. The V and J genes are TRBV29-1 and TRBJ1-1, with D unresolved. This receptor was obtained from a man aged 18 to 30 in good health. Some clones in this sample may be carry-over from other donors' samples. CDR3 sequence reads: CSVDGLNTEAFF. For the CDR3, the DNA is TGCAGCGTTGATGGTTTGAACACTGAAGCTTTCTTT.